This T cell receptor beta chain is drawn from a study of post-analysis software for immune sequencing data. TCR beta cDNA libraries had unique molecular identifiers. TCRdb re-called the PCR reads with MiXCR, one entry per CDR3 protein. The data hold about 810,000 distinct CDR3 sequences, with under 70% observed a single time. General observations from the study: Significantly lower normalized Chao1 diversity was found in patients with multiple sclerosis relative to controls.

This clonotype has only a few counts. Its cognate antigen is unknown. The sequencing sample was made of blood. The clonotype was recovered from a girl aged 10-17 years with multiple sclerosis.

This chain's CDR3 is CASSGMTDTQYF. The CDR3, as DNA: TGCGCCAGCAGTGGAATGACAGATACGCAGTATTTT. This chain joins TRBV5-1 and TRBJ2-3; D call uncertain. The CDR3 extends over 12 amino acids. Germline V gene data show CDR1 as SGHRS and CDR2 as YFSETQ. With 5 bases removed from V and 3 bases from J, the gap between germline ends came to 7 bases.